The 9 T cell receptor beta chains below were found in one sample sequenced in a study of T-cell reconstitution after alpha-beta-depleted transplantation in children. For TCRbeta, the library was prepared with unique molecular identifiers. TCRdb re-called the PCR reads with MiXCR, one entry per CDR3 protein. The top ten hold 4.5% of the sample, which has 190,000 or so distinct CDR3 sequences, about 6% seen once. This specimen consisted of PBMCs, obtained before TCRalphabeta/CD19-depleted stem cell transplant. The receptors stem from a girl under two years old with combined immunodeficiency, due to receive a stem cell transplant.

Only a few counts were recorded for this clonotype. This chain joins TRBV25-1 and TRBJ2-6; no firm D call. This CDR3 comprises 16 residues. Germline V CDR1 and CDR2: MGHDK, SYGVNS. With 2 bases removed from V and 0 bases from J, the gap between germline ends came to 8 bases. CDR3 bases: TGTGCCAGCAGTGAAATAGGGTTCTCTGGGGCCAACGTCCTGACTTTC. Residues: CASSEIGFSGANVLTF.

This clonotype was detected ten times or more. The chain couples TRBV5-6 to TRBJ2-7; tentatively, D is TRBD1 or TRBD2 (5 bases each). This CDR3 comprises 13 residues. The germline V gene encodes CDR1 SGHDT and CDR2 YYEEEE. The ends were cut back, 4 bases at V and 2 bases at J, with 10 bases in the middle. This chain's CDR3 is CASSPGPTYEQYF. In DNA, the CDR3 is TGTGCCAGCAGCCCGGGACCAACCTACGAGCAGTACTTC.

This clonotype was observed many times. The V call is TRBV7-9, the J call TRBJ1-1, with a possible D match to TRBD1 (5 bases). The CDR3 extends over 13 amino acids. The germline V and J ends were trimmed by 10 bases and 5 bases, with 17 bases remaining between them. The V gene's germline CDR1 is SEHNR and CDR2 FQNEAQ (reference sequence). Here the CDR3 reads CATTAGDRTEAFF. The CDR3 nucleotides are TGTGCCACCACCGCGGGGGATAGGACTGAAGCTTTCTTT.

This clonotype has just a few counts. The V call is TRBV7-2, the J call TRBJ2-1, with D maybe TRBD1 (6 bases). Trimming stripped 2 bases from V and 3 bases from J, with 8 bases between. Germline lookup yields CDR1 SGHTA and CDR2 FQGNSA. The CDR3 is 14 residues long. DNA of the CDR3: TGTGCCAGCAGCTTAAAACAGGGCTACAATGAGCAGTTCTTC. Amino acids: CASSLKQGYNEQFF.

In this sample, this clonotype turned up many times. The rearrangement joins TRBV7-8 to TRBJ1-6; D not resolved. From germline, CDR1 is SGHVS and CDR2 FQNEAQ. V dropped 3 bases and J dropped 7 bases, with 16 bases sitting between them. The CDR3 runs to 16 residues. The CDR3 nucleotides are TGTGCCAGCAGCTTCGGTTTGAATAGAGCAAATTCACCCCTCCACTTT. The encoded protein is CASSFGLNRANSPLHF.

This clonotype turned up a few times. V and J are TRBV7-9 and TRBJ1-6; 10 bases are a match to TRBD1. CDR3 size: 15 residues. CDR1 is SEHNR, CDR2 FQNEAQ, per germline (reference sequence). After removal of 8 bases from V and 3 bases from J, the junction contained 4 bases not matched to a gene. CDR3: CASRDRGLYNSPLHF. The CDR3 coding sequence is TGTGCCAGCCGGGACAGGGGACTCTATAATTCACCCCTCCACTTT.

This clonotype was detected many times. The chain couples TRBV24-1 to TRBJ2-1, with D tentatively TRBD1 or TRBD2 (5 bases each). The germline V and J ends were trimmed by 6 bases and 1 base, with 18 bases remaining between them. Germline V gene data show CDR1 as KGHDR and CDR2 as SFDVKD. The CDR3 runs to 17 residues. In nucleotides, the CDR3 is TGTGCCACCAGTTCAAGGGACCATTTGAGGTCCTACAATGAGCAGTTCTTC. Its translation is CATSSRDHLRSYNEQFF.

This clonotype showed up just a few times. The chain is built from TRBV6-2 or TRBV6-3 and TRBJ2-2; 10 nucleotides line up with TRBD1. Germline CDR1 reads MNHEY; CDR2 reads SVGEGT. J lost 3 bases, V lost 3 bases, and 4 bases had no gene match. The CDR3 has 16 residues. Written as DNA, the CDR3 is TGTGCCAGCAGTTATCCCGGGACAGGGGACACCGGGGAGCTGTTTTTT. Translated: CASSYPGTGDTGELFF.

There are many counts of this clonotype. The chain recombines TRBV20-1 with TRBJ1-6; the D is unclear. The CDR3 contains 17 residues. Germline V lookup: CDR1 DFQATT, CDR2 SNEGSKA (reference sequence). V lost 2 bases and J 6 bases, leaving 20 bases between the germline ends. The CDR3 nucleotides are TGCAGTGCTAGACCAATGTCCAACCAAGGATTTAATTCACCCCTCCACTTT. It yields the protein CSARPMSNQGFNSPLHF.